These 7 T cell receptor beta chains came from one sample sequenced in a study of Ad26.COV2.S vaccination and SARS-CoV-2 variants. Treatment indicated: about 20 received Ad26.COV2.S at low or high dose, single or two shots; roughly 5 received placebo; per-sample allocation not given. Sampling was performed 63 days after the first vaccine or placebo injection. TCRdb's table, derived via immunoSEQ multiplex PCR, lists solely in-frame clones and lacks some. The sample lists some 340,000 clones; approximately 86% were seen once. Here the sequenced sample was peripheral blood, taken in a trial of Ad26.COV2.S vaccine versus placebo. The receptors here all came from a person between 18 and 65 years old who received the Ad26.COV2.S COVID-19 vaccine or a placebo.

V usage is TRBV7-8 and J usage is TRBJ2-7; D ambiguous. The CDR3 is 11 amino acids. Germline values: CDR1 SGHVS, CDR2 FQNEAQ. The V and J ends lost 5 bases and 5 bases respectively, with 7 bases between them. The CDR3 nucleotides are TGTGCCAGCAGCAGAGGCCACGAGCAGTACTTC. Translated, it gives CASSRGHEQYF.

The CDR3 DNA sequence: TGTGCCAGCAGCTTAGGCGGTTCTGGAAACACCATATATTTT. Residues: CASSLGGSGNTIYF. The rearrangement joins TRBV11-2 to TRBJ1-3; D call uncertain. Trimming took 1 base from V and 1 from J, leaving 5 bases between them. The germline gives CDR1 SGHAT, CDR2 FQNNGV. The CDR3 is 14 residues long.

CDR3 in DNA: TGTGCCAGCAGCCAAATGCAGGGGCGGGGCGCAGATACGCAGTATTTT. As protein: CASSQMQGRGADTQYF. The chain uses TRBV4-2 and TRBJ2-3, with D possibly called TRBD1 or TRBD2 (6 bases each). The length of the CDR3 is 16 residues. Germline assignment: CDR1 LGHNA and CDR2 YNFKEQ. The V end lost 2 bases, the J end lost 4 bases, and 16 bases lay between the germline ends.

The rearrangement uses TRBV11-3 and TRBJ2-7; D is ambiguous. Trimming shortened V by 5 bases and J by 2 bases, and 7 bases separated the two germline ends. Germline values: CDR1 SGHNT, CDR2 YENEEA. This CDR3 has 12 residues. This chain's CDR3 is CASSTTTYEQYF. Here the CDR3 DNA reads TGTGCCAGCAGCACAACTACCTACGAGCAGTACTTC.

This clone was observed once. The chain links TRBV6-4 to TRBJ2-7; D could derive from TRBD1 or TRBD2 (7 bases each). Trimming removed 7 bases at V and 2 bases at J, with 24 bases between. This CDR3 has 17 amino acids. Germline CDR1 is MRHNA and CDR2 is SNTAGT. This CDR3 is CASTGEGQSSPPYEQYF. CDR3 bases: TGTGCCAGCACCGGGGAGGGACAGTCCAGTCCCCCCTACGAGCAGTACTTC.

The rearrangement uses TRBV7-9 and TRBJ1-5, with no clear D. The CDR3 has 13 residues. Trimming cost V 5 bases and J 7 bases, with 12 bases left between them. Germline values: CDR1 SEHNR, CDR2 FQNEAQ (reference sequence). CDR3 sequence reads: CASSPGAGQPQHF. The CDR3 nucleotides read TGTGCCAGCAGCCCTGGAGCAGGCCAGCCCCAGCATTTT. Supplemented by reference TRBV7-9 and TRBJ1-5, the full variable domain reads DTGVSQNPRHKITKRGQNVTFRCDPISEHNRLYWYRQTLGQGPEFLTYFQNEAQLEKSRLLSDRFSAERPKGSFSTLEIQRTEQGDSAMYLCASSPGAGQPQHFGDGTRLSIL.

V gene TRBV24-1 combines with J gene TRBJ2-5; TRBD1 matches at 7 bases. Unmatched junction bases numbered 7, after V lost 5 bases and J lost 2 bases. The CDR3 has 15 amino acids. CDR1 KGHDR and CDR2 SFDVKD come from the germline V gene. The CDR3 sequence: CATSAGTAIQETQYF. The CDR3, as DNA: TGTGCCACCAGTGCCGGGACAGCAATTCAAGAGACCCAGTACTTC.